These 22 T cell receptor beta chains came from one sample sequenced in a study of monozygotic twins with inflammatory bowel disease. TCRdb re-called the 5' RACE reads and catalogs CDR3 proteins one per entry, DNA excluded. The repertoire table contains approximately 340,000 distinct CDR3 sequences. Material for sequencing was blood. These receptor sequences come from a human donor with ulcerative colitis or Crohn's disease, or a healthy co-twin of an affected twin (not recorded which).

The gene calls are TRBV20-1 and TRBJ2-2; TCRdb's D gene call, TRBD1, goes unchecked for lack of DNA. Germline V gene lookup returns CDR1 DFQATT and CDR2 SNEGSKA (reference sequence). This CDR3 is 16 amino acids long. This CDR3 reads CSARHRDRGISGELFF.

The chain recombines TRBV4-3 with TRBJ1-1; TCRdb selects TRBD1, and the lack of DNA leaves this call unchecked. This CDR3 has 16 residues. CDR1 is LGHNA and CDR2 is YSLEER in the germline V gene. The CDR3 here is CASSQGWTDDGTEAFF.

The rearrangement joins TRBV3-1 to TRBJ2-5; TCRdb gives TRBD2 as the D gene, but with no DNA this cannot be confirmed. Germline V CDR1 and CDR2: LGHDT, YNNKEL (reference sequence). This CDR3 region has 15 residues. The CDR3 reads CASSQPGLAEETQYF.

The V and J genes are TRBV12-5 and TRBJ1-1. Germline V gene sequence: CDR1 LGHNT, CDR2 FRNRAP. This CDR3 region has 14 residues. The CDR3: CASGSRHYETGAFF.

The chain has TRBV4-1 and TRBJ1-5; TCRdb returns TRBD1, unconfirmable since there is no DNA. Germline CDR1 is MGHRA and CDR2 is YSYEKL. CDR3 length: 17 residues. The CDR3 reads CASSQEGQGEGNQPQHF.

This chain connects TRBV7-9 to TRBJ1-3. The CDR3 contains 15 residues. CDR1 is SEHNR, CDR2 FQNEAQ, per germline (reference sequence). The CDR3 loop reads CASSPRQSSGNTIYF.

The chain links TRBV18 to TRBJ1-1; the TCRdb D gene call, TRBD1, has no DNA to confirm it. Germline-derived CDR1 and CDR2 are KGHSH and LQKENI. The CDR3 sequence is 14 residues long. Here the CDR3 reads CASSARGLNTEAFF.

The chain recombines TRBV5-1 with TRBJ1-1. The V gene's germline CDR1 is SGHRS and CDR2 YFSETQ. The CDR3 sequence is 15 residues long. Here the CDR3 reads CASSLDSHMNTEAFF.

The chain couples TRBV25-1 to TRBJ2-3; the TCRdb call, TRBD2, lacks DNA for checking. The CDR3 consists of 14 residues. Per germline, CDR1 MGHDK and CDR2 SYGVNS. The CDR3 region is CASGERGRTDTQYF.

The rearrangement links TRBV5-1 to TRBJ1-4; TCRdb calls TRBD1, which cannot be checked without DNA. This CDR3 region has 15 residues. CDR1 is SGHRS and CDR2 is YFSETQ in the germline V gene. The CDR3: CASAEGGASDEKLFF.

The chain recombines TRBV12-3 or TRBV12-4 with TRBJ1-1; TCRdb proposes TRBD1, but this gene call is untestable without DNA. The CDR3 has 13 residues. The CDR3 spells CASSRGQGVTAFF.

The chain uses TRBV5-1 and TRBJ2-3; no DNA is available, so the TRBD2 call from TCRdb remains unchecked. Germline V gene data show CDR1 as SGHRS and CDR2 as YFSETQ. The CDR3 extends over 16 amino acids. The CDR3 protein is CASSAGLAGGRDTQYF. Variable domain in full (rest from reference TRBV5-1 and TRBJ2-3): KAGVTQTPRYLIKTRGQQVTLSCSPISGHRSVSWYQQTPGQGLQFLFEYFSETQRNKGNFPGRFSGRQFSNSRSEMNVSTLELGDSALYLCASSAGLAGGRDTQYFGPGTRLTVL.

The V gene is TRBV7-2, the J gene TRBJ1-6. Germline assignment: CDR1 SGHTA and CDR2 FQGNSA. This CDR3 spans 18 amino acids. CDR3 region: CASSLALTASSYNSPLHF.

The CDR3: CASSFQGSAYEQYF. The rearrangement joins TRBV7-8 to TRBJ2-7; TCRdb lists TRBD1, though no DNA is available to test this call. This CDR3 spans 14 amino acids. Germline lookup yields CDR1 SGHVS and CDR2 FQNEAQ.

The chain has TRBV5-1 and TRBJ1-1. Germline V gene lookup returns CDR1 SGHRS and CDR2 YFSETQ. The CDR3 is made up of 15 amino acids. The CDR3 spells CASSLVVSQNTEAFF.

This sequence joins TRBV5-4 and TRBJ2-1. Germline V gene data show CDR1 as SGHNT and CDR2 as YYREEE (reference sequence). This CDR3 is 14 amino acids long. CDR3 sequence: CASSSQTAYNEQFF.

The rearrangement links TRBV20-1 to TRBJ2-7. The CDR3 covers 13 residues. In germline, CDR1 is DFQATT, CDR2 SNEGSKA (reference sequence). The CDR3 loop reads CSARDPAVHEQYF.

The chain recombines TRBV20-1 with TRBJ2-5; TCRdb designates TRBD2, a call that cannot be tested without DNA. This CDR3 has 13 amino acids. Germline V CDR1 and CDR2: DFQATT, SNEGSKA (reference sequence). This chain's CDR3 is CSATRTTQETQYF.

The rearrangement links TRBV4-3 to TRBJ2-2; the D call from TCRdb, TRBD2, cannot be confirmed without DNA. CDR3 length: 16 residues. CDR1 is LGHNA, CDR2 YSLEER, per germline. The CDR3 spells CASSQGDYPNTGELFF.

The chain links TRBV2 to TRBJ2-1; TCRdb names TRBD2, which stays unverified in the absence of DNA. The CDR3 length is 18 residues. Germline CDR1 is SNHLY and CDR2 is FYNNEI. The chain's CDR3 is CASSDFDLWRGDYNEQFF.

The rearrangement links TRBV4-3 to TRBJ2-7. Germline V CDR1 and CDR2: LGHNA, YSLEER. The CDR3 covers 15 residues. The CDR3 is CASSQANRGSYEQYF.

CDR3: CASSLGWQGAGQPQHF. The chain employs TRBV7-9 and TRBJ1-5; there is no DNA to check the TCRdb D call of TRBD1. The CDR3 is 16 amino acids. From germline, CDR1 is SEHNR and CDR2 FQNEAQ (reference sequence).